A selection of T cell receptor beta chains follows, all from one sample in a study of blood T cell repertoires in COVID-19. Sequencing used immunoSEQ multiplex PCR; TCRdb keeps in-frame clones, though not all of them. The sample lists over 90,000 clones, approximately 74% seen once, with around 3.9% in the top ten. Sequencing used peripheral blood. The receptors here all came from a man between 65 and 85 years old with COVID-19, enrolled during active disease. The CDR3 runs from the conserved cysteine through the conserved F or W.

TRBV28	TRBJ1-6	CASRGGAISYNSPLHF
TRBV2	TRBJ2-5	CASSEGRGIGTQYF
TRBV7-2	TRBJ2-4	CASSLAPGQGANIQYF
TRBV5-4	TRBJ2-7	CASSFFPSGRLREQYF
TRBV2	TRBJ1-3	CASSEERGGNTIYF
TRBV5-4	TRBJ2-1	CASGLAGGNEQFF
TRBV4-3	TRBJ1-1	CASSQDIGGQGITEAFF
TRBV24-1	TRBJ2-5	CATSEGNRLQETQYF
TRBV4-3	TRBJ1-2	CASSQAPGGGEGYTF
TRBV6-6	TRBJ2-3	CASSFMDRADTQYF
TRBV18	TRBJ2-7	CASSLRQGVSYEQYF
TRBV6-5	TRBJ1-1	CASSYGHYWMNTEAFF
TRBV7-9	TRBJ1-1	CASSLTGGFGRYTEAFF
TRBV5-1	TRBJ2-5	CASSLRSGWEETQYF
TRBV3-1/TRBV3-2	TRBJ2-7	CASSQVGISSGRAYEQYF
TRBV11-2	TRBJ1-1	CASSLGVGGSREAFF
TRBV28	TRBJ1-2	CASSRSLGGQGGYGYTF
TRBV5-5	TRBJ2-2	CASSPGDPNTGELFF
TRBV6-2/TRBV6-3	TRBJ1-2	CASSSGHAANYGYTF
TRBV28	TRBJ1-1	CASVGDTMNAEAFF
TRBV6-5	TRBJ2-7	CASRLAGPVYEQYF
TRBV19	TRBJ2-5	CASSPGGAGGVTQYF
TRBV4-2	TRBJ1-2	CASSQTQGQNYGYTF
TRBV28	TRBJ1-4	CASTGGGDLVEKLFF
TRBV4-1	TRBJ2-7	CASSHEWARDPSYEQYF
TRBV3-1/TRBV3-2	TRBJ2-5	CASSQGASGRGSETQYF
TRBV28	TRBJ1-4	CASSPPGTGLIANEKLFF
TRBV14	TRBJ1-1	CASSLRGRGEAFF